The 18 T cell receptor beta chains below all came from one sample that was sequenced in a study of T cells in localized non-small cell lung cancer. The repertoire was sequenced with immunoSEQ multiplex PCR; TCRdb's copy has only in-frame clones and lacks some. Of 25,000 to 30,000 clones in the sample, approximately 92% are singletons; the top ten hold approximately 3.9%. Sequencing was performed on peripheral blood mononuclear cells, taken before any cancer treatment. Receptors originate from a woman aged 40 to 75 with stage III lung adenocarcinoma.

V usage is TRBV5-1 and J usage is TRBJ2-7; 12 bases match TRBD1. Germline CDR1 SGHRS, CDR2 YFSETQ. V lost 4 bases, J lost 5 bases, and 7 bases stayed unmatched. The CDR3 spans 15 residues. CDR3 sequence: CASSLKGTGGNEQYF. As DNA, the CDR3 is TGCGCCAGCAGCCTAAAAGGGACAGGGGGCAACGAGCAGTACTTC.

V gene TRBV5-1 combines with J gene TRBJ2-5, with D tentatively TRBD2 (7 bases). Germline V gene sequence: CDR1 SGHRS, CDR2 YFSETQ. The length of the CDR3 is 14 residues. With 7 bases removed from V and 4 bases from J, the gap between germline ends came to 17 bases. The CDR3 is CASSPGGSGETQYF. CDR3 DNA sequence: TGCGCCAGCTCCCCGGGGGGCTCCGGAGAGACCCAGTACTTC.

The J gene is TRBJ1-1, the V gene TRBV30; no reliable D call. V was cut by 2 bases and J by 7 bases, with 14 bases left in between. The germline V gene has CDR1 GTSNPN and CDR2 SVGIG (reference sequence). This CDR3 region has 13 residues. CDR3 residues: CAWSTRRFDEAFF. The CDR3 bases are TGTGCCTGGAGTACTCGACGGTTCGATGAAGCTTTCTTT.

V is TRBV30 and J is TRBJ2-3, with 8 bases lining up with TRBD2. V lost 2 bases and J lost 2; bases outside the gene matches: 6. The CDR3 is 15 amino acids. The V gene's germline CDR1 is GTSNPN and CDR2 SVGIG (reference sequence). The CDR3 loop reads CAWSWRAGVTDTQYF. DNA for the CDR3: TGTGCCTGGAGTTGGAGAGCGGGGGTCACAGATACGCAGTATTTT.

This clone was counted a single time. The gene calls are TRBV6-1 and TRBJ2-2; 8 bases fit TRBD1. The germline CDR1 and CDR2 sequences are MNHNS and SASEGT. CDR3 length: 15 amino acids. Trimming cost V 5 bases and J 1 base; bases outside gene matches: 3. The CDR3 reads CASSSGQVNTGELFF. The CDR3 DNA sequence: TGTGCCAGCAGTTCGGGACAGGTGAACACCGGGGAGCTGTTTTTT.

The CDR3 spells CASSVEGRVYTDTQYF. The CDR3 DNA sequence: TGTGCCAGCAGCGTAGAGGGGAGGGTGTACACAGATACGCAGTATTTT. The gene calls are TRBV9 and TRBJ2-3; 7 bases align to TRBD2. The germline CDR1 and CDR2 sequences are SGDLS and YYNGEE. This CDR3 is built from 16 residues. J was trimmed by 2 bases and V by 0 bases; bases with no gene match: 6. The whole variable domain, filled in from reference TRBV9 and TRBJ2-3, reads DSGVTQTPKHLITATGQRVTLRCSPRSGDLSVYWYQQSLDQGLQFLIQYYNGEERAKGNILERFSAQQFPDLHSELNLSSLELGDSALYFCASSVEGRVYTDTQYFGPGTRLTVL.

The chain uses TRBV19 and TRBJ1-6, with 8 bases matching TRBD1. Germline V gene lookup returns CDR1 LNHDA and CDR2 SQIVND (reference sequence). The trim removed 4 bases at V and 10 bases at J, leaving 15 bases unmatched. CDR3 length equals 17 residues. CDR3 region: CASSKGPGTGARSPLHF. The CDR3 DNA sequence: TGTGCCAGTAGTAAGGGTCCCGGGACAGGAGCGCGGTCACCCCTCCACTTT. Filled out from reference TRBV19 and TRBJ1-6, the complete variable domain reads DGGITQSPKYLFRKEGQNVTLSCEQNLNHDAMYWYRQDPGQGLRLIYYSQIVNDFQKGDIAEGYSVSREKKESFPLTVTSAQKNPTAFYLCASSKGPGTGARSPLHFGNGTRLTVT.

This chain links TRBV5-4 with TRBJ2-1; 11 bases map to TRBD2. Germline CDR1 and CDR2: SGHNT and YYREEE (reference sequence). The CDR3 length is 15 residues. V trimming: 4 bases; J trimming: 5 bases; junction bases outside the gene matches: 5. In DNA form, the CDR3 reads TGTGCCAGCAGCCTTAGCGGGAGGGTTCACAATGAGCAGTTCTTC. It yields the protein CASSLSGRVHNEQFF.

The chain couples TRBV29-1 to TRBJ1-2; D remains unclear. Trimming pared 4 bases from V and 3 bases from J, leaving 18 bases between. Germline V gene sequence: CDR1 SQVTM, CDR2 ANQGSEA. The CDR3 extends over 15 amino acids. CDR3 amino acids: CSVGESAAGDYGYTF. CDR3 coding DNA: TGCAGCGTTGGAGAATCAGCAGCCGGTGACTATGGCTACACCTTC.

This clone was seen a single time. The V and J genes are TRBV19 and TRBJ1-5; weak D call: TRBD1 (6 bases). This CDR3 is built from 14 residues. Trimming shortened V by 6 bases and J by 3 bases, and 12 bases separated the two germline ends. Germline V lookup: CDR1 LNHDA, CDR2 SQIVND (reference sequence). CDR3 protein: CASSLTGTNQPQHF. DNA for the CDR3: TGTGCCAGTAGCCTTACAGGGACCAATCAGCCCCAGCATTTT.

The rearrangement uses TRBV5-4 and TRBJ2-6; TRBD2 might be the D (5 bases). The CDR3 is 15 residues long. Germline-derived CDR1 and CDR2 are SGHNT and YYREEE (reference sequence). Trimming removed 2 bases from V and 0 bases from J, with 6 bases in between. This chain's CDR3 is CASSFGNSGANVLTF. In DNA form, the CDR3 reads TGTGCCAGCAGCTTCGGGAACTCTGGGGCCAACGTCCTGACTTTC.

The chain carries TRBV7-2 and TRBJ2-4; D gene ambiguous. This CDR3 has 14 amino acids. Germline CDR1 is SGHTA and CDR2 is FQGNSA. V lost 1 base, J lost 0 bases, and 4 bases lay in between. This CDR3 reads CASSLGGAKNIQYF. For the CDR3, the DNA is TGTGCCAGCAGCTTAGGGGGAGCCAAAAACATTCAGTACTTC.

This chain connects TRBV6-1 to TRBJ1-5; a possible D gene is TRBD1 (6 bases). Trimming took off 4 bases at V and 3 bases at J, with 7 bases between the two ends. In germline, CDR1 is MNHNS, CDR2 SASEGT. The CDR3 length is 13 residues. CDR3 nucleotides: TGTGCCAGCAGTGGGACAGACAATCAGCCCCAGCATTTT. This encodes CASSGTDNQPQHF.

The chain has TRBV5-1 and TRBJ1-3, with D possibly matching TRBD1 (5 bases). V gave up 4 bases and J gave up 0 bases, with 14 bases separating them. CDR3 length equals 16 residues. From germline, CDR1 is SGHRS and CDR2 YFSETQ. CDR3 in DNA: TGCGCCAGCAGCCCTGGGGGGGTTTTCTCTGGAAACACCATATATTTT. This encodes CASSPGGVFSGNTIYF.

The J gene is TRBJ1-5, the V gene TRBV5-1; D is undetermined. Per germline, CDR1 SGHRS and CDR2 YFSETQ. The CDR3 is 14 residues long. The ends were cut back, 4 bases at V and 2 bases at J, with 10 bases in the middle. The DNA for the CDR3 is TGCGCCAGCAGCCTCAACAGTGGCAATCAGCCCCAGCATTTT. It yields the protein CASSLNSGNQPQHF.

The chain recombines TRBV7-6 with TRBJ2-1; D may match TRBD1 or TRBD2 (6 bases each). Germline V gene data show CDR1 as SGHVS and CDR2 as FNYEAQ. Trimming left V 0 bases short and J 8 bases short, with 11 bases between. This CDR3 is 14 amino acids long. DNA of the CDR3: TGTGCCAGCAGCTTAGCGGGGGGCTGGGATGAGCAGTTCTTC. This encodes CASSLAGGWDEQFF.

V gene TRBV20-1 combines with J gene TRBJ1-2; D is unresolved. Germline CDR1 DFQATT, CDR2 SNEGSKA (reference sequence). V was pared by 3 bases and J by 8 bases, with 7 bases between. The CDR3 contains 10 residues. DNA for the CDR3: TGCAGTGCTAGTGGTCAAGGCTACACCTTC. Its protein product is CSASGQGYTF.

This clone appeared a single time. The CDR3 sequence is CASSYGTSRMGEKLFF. DNA for the CDR3: TGTGCCAGCAGCTACGGGACATCCAGGATGGGTGAAAAACTGTTTTTT. The V and J genes are TRBV7-8 and TRBJ1-4; weak D call: TRBD1 (6 bases). CDR3 length equals 16 residues. Trimming shortened V by 4 bases and J by 7 bases, and 19 bases separated the two germline ends. Germline-derived CDR1 and CDR2 are SGHVS and FQNEAQ.